The present TCR beta chain was sequenced within a study of blood T cell repertoires in COVID-19 (dated by TCRdb to 2018 to 2021). Turning to the overall study: The collaborator samples originated in the United States, Italy and Spain and spanned the acute and convalescent phases of COVID-19. The prospective study material was composed of cDNA or gDNA derived from T cells, B-cell-depleted T cells, or PBMCs. Subjects who had been exposed to COVID-19, were actively infected with it, or had recovered from it provided the deeply sampled blood TCRbeta repertoires that made up the dataset. The repertoires were made available in a free public database intended to serve as a resource for research on the immune response to SARS-CoV-2. Samples came from the ongoing ImmuneRACE study (first 160 participants) plus 1,254 subjects from 6 global collaborators. A de-identified subject ID, COVID-19 status, age in years and sex were almost always included in the sample metadata. Where available, HLA class I and class II types were obtained from metadata supplied by the sample provider rather than from assay-based typing. Overall results and qualifications from the work: The quantity of clinical and demographic metadata differed by source and by participant and was supplied without curation.

The immunoSEQ Assay, a bias-controlled multiplex PCR, was used to amplify TCRbeta CDR3 regions from genomic DNA. The authors' analysis ran thus. The number of nucleated cells in each sample was estimated from the amplification of reference gene primers within the assay. To quantify the absolute abundance of each unique TCRbeta CDR3 rearrangement, sequence reads were collapsed and filtered. For each sample, productive Simpson clonality was calculated as the square root of Simpson's diversity index over productive rearrangements. What TCRdb holds here is the immuneACCESS table cut down to in-frame rearrangements. Part of the clones is not present; checked against another copy, under half of the missing clones reflect an unresolved V gene, and the others are unexplained. V and J calls and clone size are those listed in that table; D and trimming were worked out from the DNA. Counted in this sample were around 360,000 clones; around 87% of them appeared once. The ten largest clones take up roughly 10% of the sample.

Concerning this clone: Its antigen remains undetermined. No base-level quality is on record; no much larger clone is a single base apart.

In Seattle, one collaborating source enrolled patients while the infection was active and tracked those patients longitudinally over the course of disease. Each collaborating institution followed its own protocols to collect whole blood in K2EDTA tubes. Collaborator samples were shipped for TCRbeta analysis as frozen whole blood, isolated PBMCs, or DNA extracted from either sample type. Its CDR3 holds 15 amino acids, cysteine through phenylalanine. The DNA shown is the 45-base CDR3, in frame from base 1. Germline trimming amounts to 5 bases on V and 4 bases on J, with 9 as the count of junction bases outside the gene matches. Via the germline V gene (reference sequence), CDR1 is LNHDA and CDR2 SQIVND.

In this chain, TRBV19 is recombined with TRBJ2-7, with 9 bases aligning to TRBD2. The TCR was taken from a woman aged 25 to 39 with COVID-19, enrolled during active disease. Sequencing used peripheral blood. The bases read TGTGCCAGTAGTCCCAGTAGTAGCGGGAGTTACGAGCAGTACTTC. It codes for CASSPSSSGSYEQYF.